This TCR beta chain emerged from a study of T cell clusters in autoimmune cytopenias. TRB was amplified from roughly 250 ng of peripheral blood genomic DNA per sample. Study findings and constraints: No cluster-lack signature appeared between secondary cytopenia and chronic lymphocytic leukemia patients, apparently due to lymphoma masking. Physiological T cell clusters of healthy donors were apparently absent in primary autoimmune cytopenia patients. The T cell clusters were defined only in silico, without experimental functional validation. TRB repertoire shifts in secondary cytopenia and chronic lymphocytic leukemia mostly reflected lymphoma, not autoimmunity.

Frequency places this clonotype as medium-sized (0.01 to 0.1%). The target antigen is unknown. One tube held mixed TRB-A and TRB-B primer pools for touch-down PCR. TCRdb reprocessed the multiplex PCR reads, keeping one entry per CDR3 protein, no DNA. Its table lists approximately 1,800 distinct CDR3 sequences. The V gene's germline CDR1 is LNHDA and CDR2 SQIVND (reference sequence). The CDR3 runs to 13 residues. The chain recombines TRBV19 with TRBJ1-3. The sequenced sample was peripheral blood. The sequence derives from a human donor with an autoimmune cytopenia, with autoimmune hepatitis or in good health (not recorded which). The CDR3 loop reads CASINSAGNTIYF. The variable domain in full, completed from reference TRBV19 and TRBJ1-3, reads DGGITQSPKYLFRKEGQNVTLSCEQNLNHDAMYWYRQDPGQGLRLIYYSQIVNDFQKGDIAEGYSVSREKKESFPLTVTSAQKNPTAFYLCASINSAGNTIYFGEGSWLTVV.